What follows are 7 T cell receptor beta chains derived from one specimen sequenced in a study of monozygotic twins with inflammatory bowel disease. TCRdb re-called the 5' RACE reads; one entry per CDR3 protein, DNA not given. The sample table sets out 150,000 or so distinct CDR3 sequences. Sequenced: blood. Every receptor here comes from a human donor with ulcerative colitis or Crohn's disease, or a healthy co-twin of an affected twin (not recorded which).

This sequence joins TRBV7-3 and TRBJ2-7; as DNA is missing, the TRBD1 call by TCRdb cannot be tested. Germline V CDR1 and CDR2: SGHTA, FQGTGA. This CDR3 contains 15 residues. This CDR3 reads CASSPGAGSIYEQYF.

The V and J genes are TRBV12-3 or TRBV12-4 and TRBJ2-5. The CDR3 loop spans 12 amino acids. The CDR3 reads CASSPSLETQYF.

The gene calls are TRBV29-1 and TRBJ1-2; lacking DNA, the TRBD1 call made by TCRdb goes unchecked. CDR1 SQVTM and CDR2 ANQGSEA come from the germline V gene. The CDR3 length is 13 residues. The CDR3 loop reads CSVEEPGNYGYTF.

The V and J genes are TRBV29-1 and TRBJ2-1; TCRdb's D gene call, TRBD2, goes unchecked for lack of DNA. The germline V gene has CDR1 SQVTM and CDR2 ANQGSEA. There are 15 residues in the CDR3. The CDR3 is CSVKPLAGYYNEQFF.

This chain links TRBV7-9 with TRBJ2-6. The CDR3 has 13 residues. Germline V lookup: CDR1 SEHNR, CDR2 FQNEAQ (reference sequence). CDR3 amino acids: CASSFSGANVLTF.

CDR3 in amino acids: CASSTRGRGTGELFF. The chain couples TRBV9 to TRBJ2-2; checking the TCRdb D call of TRBD1 is not possible without DNA. Germline CDR1 SGDLS, CDR2 YYNGEE. The CDR3 is 15 amino acids. Full variable domain (remainder filled in from reference TRBV9 and TRBJ2-2): DSGVTQTPKHLITATGQRVTLRCSPRSGDLSVYWYQQSLDQGLQFLIQYYNGEERAKGNILERFSAQQFPDLHSELNLSSLELGDSALYFCASSTRGRGTGELFFGEGSRLTVL.

The chain employs TRBV29-1 and TRBJ2-3; TCRdb's D gene call, TRBD1, goes unchecked for lack of DNA. This CDR3 is 13 amino acids long. CDR1 is SQVTM, CDR2 ANQGSEA, per germline. CDR3 sequence reads: CSVERTSTDTQYF.